These 8 T cell receptor beta chains were sequenced from one sample in a study of blood T cell repertoires in COVID-19. TCRdb's table, derived via immunoSEQ multiplex PCR, lists solely in-frame clones and lacks some. The sample has under 300,000 clones; around 83% are singletons. The specimen was PBMCs or T cells enriched from blood (not recorded which). These receptors all come from a woman between 45 and 60 years old who had been exposed to COVID-19.

This clone was detected only a few times. V gene TRBV6-5 combines with J gene TRBJ1-6; D not resolved. This CDR3 has 13 amino acids. The V and J ends lost 6 bases and 7 bases respectively, with 10 bases between them. The V gene's germline CDR1 is MNHEY and CDR2 SVGAGI. CDR3: CASSSTGNSPLHF. CDR3 nucleotides: TGTGCCAGCAGCTCTACGGGGAATTCACCCCTCCACTTT.

The chain carries TRBV18 and TRBJ1-3; no clear D gene. From germline, CDR1 is KGHSH and CDR2 LQKENI. CDR3 length equals 14 residues. Trimming took off 2 bases at V and 3 bases at J, with 8 bases between the two ends. CDR3 nucleotide sequence: TGTGCCAGCTCACCATATCGAGGTGGAAACACCATATATTTT. It codes for CASSPYRGGNTIYF.

The chain combines TRBV18 with TRBJ2-1, with TRBD2 identical over 9 bases. The CDR3 contains 16 residues. Trimming at V came to 0 bases and at J to 6 bases, leaving 6 bases not matched to a gene. Germline CDR1 and CDR2: KGHSH and LQKENI. In DNA form, the CDR3 reads TGTGCCAGCTCACCACCGGAGGCGGGGGGGCGCAATGAGCAGTTCTTC. Its protein product is CASSPPEAGGRNEQFF.

This clone was seen a few times. The V call is TRBV18, the J call TRBJ1-2, with TRBD1 as a possible D gene (5 bases). The CDR3 totals 13 residues. The V end was cut by 3 bases, the J end by 7 bases, with 12 bases between. CDR1 and CDR2 (germline): KGHSH, LQKENI. The CDR3 DNA sequence: TGTGCCAGCTCACCCGAGGACACCCCTGGCTACACCTTC. It codes for CASSPEDTPGYTF.

This clone was detected a few times. This chain joins TRBV3-1 (or the pseudogene TRBV3-2) and TRBJ1-1; 10 bases agree with TRBD1. Per germline, CDR1 LGHDT and CDR2 YNNKEL (reference sequence). The CDR3 has 16 residues. The V segment lost 1 base and the J segment 4 bases; nucleotides outside the gene matches: 6. The CDR3 nucleotides are TGTGCCAGCAGCCAAGGAGTCGGACAGGGGGGCACTGAAGCTTTCTTT. Translating it yields CASSQGVGQGGTEAFF.

Written as DNA, the CDR3 is TGTGCCAGCAGCTTAACCCGGGGTTACGAAGCTTTCTTT. Protein sequence: CASSLTRGYEAFF. V gene TRBV7-8 combines with J gene TRBJ1-1; no firm D call. Germline-derived CDR1 and CDR2 are SGHVS and FQNEAQ. V was shortened by 2 bases and J by 8 bases, with 12 bases between the two germline ends. This CDR3 is built from 13 residues.

The chain couples TRBV2 to TRBJ1-5, with D possibly matching TRBD1 (6 bases). CDR1 SNHLY and CDR2 FYNNEI come from the germline V gene. CDR3 length: 15 residues. V shed 4 bases and J shed 2 bases, with 12 bases lying between them. Written as DNA, the CDR3 is TGTGCCAGCAGTGCACTGGACAGCGGCAATCAGCCCCAGCATTTT. Protein product: CASSALDSGNQPQHF.

Turning to this clone: The same CDR3 also results from other DNA sequences found in this sample. The chain recombines TRBV9 with TRBJ1-2; no clear D gene. CDR1 is SGDLS and CDR2 is YYNGEE in the germline V gene. The CDR3 extends over 13 amino acids. V was pared by 0 bases and J by 5 bases, with 8 bases between. This CDR3 is CASSVGQEYGYTF. CDR3 DNA: TGTGCCAGCAGCGTAGGCCAGGAATATGGCTACACCTTC.